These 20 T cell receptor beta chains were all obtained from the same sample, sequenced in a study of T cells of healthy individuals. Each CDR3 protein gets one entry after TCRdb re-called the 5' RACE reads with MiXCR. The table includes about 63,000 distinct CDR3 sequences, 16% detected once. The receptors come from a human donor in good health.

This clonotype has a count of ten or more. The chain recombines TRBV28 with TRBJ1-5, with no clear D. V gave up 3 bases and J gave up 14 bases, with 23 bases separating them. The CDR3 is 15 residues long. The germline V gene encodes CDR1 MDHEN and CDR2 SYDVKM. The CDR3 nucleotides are TGTGCCAGCAGTTTCTCAGGACGAACGACGGCAAATAAGCATTTT. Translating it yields CASSFSGRTTANKHF.

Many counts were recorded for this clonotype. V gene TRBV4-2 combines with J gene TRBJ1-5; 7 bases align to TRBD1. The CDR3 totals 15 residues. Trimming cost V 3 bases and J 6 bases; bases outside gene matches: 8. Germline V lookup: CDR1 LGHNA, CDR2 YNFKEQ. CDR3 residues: CASSHSGGEFQPQHF. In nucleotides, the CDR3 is TGTGCCAGCAGCCATTCAGGGGGTGAATTTCAGCCCCAGCATTTT.

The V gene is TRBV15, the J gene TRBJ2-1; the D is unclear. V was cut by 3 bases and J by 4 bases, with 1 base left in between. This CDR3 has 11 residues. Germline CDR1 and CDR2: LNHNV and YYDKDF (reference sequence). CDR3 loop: CATSRYNEQFF. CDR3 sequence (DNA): TGTGCCACCAGCAGGTACAATGAGCAGTTCTTC.

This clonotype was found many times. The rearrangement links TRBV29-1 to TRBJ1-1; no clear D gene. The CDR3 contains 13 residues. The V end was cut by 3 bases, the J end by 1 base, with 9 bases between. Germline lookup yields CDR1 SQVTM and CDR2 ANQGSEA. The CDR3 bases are TGCAGCGTTGATTTAACCAGGAACACTGAAGCTTTCTTT. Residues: CSVDLTRNTEAFF.

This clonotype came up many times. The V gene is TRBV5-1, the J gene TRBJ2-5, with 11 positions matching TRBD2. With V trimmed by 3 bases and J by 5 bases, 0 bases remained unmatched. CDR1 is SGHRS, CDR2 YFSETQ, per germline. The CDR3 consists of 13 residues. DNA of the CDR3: TGCGCCAGCAGCTGGACTAGCGGGGAGACCCAGTACTTC. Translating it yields CASSWTSGETQYF.

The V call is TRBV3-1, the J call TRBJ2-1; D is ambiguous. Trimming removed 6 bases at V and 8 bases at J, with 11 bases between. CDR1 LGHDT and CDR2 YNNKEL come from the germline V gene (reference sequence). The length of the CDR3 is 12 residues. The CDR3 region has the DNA TGTGCCAGCAGAAAGGTTGGCGATGAGCAGTTCTTC. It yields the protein CASRKVGDEQFF.

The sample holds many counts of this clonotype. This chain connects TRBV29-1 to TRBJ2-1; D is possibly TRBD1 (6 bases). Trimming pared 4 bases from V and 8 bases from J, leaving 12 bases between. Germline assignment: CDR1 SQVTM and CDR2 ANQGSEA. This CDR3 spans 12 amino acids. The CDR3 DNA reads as TGCAGCGTTGCCGGGACACCTTATGAGCAGTTCTTC. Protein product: CSVAGTPYEQFF.

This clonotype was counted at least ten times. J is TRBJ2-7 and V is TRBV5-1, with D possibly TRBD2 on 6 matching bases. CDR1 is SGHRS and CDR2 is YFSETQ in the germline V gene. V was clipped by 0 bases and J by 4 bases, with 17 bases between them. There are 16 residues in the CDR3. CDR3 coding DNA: TGCGCCAGCAGCTTGGAGGGTGAGCGGGTCTTATACGAGCAGTACTTC. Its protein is CASSLEGERVLYEQYF.

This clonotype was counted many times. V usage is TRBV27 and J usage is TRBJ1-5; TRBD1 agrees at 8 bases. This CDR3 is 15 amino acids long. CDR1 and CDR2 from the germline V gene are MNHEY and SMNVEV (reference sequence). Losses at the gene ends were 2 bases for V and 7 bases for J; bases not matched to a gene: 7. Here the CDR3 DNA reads TGTGCCAGCAGTTTAGGCAGGGGGCTGGGACAGCCCCAGCATTTT. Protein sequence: CASSLGRGLGQPQHF.

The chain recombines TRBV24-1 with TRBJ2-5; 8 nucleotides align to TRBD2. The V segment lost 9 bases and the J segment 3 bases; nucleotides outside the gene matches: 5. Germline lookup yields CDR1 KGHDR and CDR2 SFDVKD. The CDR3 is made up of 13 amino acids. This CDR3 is CATSRGGEETQYF. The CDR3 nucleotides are TGTGCCACCTCCCGGGGGGGGGAAGAGACCCAGTACTTC.

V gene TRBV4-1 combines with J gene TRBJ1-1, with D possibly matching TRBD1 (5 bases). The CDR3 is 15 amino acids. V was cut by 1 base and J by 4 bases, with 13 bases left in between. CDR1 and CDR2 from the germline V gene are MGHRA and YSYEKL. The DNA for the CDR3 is TGCGCCAGCAGCCAAGTCGGGGCAGGCGGCACTGAAGCTTTCTTT. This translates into CASSQVGAGGTEAFF.

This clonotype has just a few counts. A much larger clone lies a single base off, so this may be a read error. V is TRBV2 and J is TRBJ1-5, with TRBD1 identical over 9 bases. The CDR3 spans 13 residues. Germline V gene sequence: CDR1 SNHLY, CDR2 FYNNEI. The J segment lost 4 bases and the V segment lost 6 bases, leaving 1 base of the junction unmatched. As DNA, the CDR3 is TGTGCCAGCAGAGGGACAGGGAATCAGCCCCAGCATTTT. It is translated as CASRGTGNQPQHF.

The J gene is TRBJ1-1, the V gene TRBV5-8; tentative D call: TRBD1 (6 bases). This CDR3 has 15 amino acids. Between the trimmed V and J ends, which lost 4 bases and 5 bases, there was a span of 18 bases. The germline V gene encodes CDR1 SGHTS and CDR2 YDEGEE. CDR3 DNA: TGTGCCAGCAGCATCCTGGGGGGGCGCAAAACTGAAGCTTTCTTT. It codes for CASSILGGRKTEAFF.

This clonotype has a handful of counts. The CDR3 region has the DNA TGTGCCATCACCGAACAGGGGGCGCTCCTGGGCACTGAAGCTTTCTTT. Protein: CAITEQGALLGTEAFF. The rearrangement joins TRBV10-3 to TRBJ1-1, with TRBD1 matching over 9 bases. The CDR3 covers 16 residues. Germline CDR1 is ENHRY and CDR2 is SYGVKD. The junction had 13 bases not matched to a gene; V was cut back by 7 bases and J by 4 bases.

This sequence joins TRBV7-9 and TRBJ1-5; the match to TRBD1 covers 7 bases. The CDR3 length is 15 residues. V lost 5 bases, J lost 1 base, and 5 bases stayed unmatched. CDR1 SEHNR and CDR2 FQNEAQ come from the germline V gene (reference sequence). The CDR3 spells CASSPGQSSNQPQHF. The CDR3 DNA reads TGTGCCAGCAGCCCGGGACAGTCAAGCAATCAGCCCCAGCATTTT.

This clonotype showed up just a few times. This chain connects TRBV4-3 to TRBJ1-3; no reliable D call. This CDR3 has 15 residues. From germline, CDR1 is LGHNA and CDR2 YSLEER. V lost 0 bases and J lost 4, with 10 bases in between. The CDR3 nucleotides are TGCGCCAGCAGCCAAGATCAGCATCGGGGAAACACCATATATTTT. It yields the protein CASSQDQHRGNTIYF.

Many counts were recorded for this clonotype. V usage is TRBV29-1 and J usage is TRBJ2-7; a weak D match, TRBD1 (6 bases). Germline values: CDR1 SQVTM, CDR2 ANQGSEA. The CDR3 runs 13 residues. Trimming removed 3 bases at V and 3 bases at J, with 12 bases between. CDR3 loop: CSVEGAAHYEQYF. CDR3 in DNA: TGCAGCGTTGAGGGGGCAGCCCACTACGAGCAGTACTTC.

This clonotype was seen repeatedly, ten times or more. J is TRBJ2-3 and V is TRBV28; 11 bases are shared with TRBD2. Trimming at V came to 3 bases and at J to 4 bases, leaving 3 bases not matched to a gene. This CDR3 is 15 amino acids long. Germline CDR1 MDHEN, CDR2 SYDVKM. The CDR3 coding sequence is TGTGCCAGCAGTTTTACTAGCGGGGGATCAGATACGCAGTATTTT. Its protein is CASSFTSGGSDTQYF.

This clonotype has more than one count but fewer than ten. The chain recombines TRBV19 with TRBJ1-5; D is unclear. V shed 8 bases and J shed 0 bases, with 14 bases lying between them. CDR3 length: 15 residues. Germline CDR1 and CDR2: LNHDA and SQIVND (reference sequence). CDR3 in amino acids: CASDLTRYSNQPQHF. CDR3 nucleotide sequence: TGTGCCAGTGACCTGACACGGTATAGCAATCAGCCCCAGCATTTT. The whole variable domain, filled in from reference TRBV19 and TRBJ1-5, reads DGGITQSPKYLFRKEGQNVTLSCEQNLNHDAMYWYRQDPGQGLRLIYYSQIVNDFQKGDIAEGYSVSREKKESFPLTVTSAQKNPTAFYLCASDLTRYSNQPQHFGDGTRLSIL.

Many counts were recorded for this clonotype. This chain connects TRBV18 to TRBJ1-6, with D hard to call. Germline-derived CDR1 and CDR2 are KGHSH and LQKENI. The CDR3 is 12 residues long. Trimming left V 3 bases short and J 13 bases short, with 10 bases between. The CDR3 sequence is CASSPQNWPLHF. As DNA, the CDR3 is TGTGCCAGCTCACCCCAAAACTGGCCCCTCCACTTT. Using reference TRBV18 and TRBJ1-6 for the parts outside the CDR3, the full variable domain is NAGVMQNPRHLVRRRGQEARLRCSPMKGHSHVYWYRQLPEEGLKFMVYLQKENIIDESGMPKERFSAEFPKEGPSILRIQQVVRGDSAAYFCASSPQNWPLHFGNGTRLTVT.